This TCR beta chain originates from a study of T cell responses to AZD1222 COVID-19 vaccine (dated by TCRdb to the early 2020s). About the investigation overall: Because spike-specific TCR depth and breadth did not differ between the two schedules, AZD1222 recipients who got a second dose at roughly 4 weeks were pooled with those who got a second dose at roughly 12 weeks. Trial participants were enrolled by age into 18-55, 56-69 and 70-plus year subgroups, with approximately 150, 30 and 60 TCR-sequenced participants respectively. TCR sequencing covered more than 230 trial participants: 200 to 220 given two doses of AZD1222 and 26 given two doses of MenACWY control vaccine. Findings and caveats that apply to the study as a whole: Conclusions about previously exposed vaccinees were limited because only six or seven AZD1222 recipients were SARS-CoV-2 seropositive at baseline. Because no day 14 peak-response samples were available, repertoires were characterized only after the peak T cell response. A significant rise in spike-specific TCR breadth and depth was observed after two AZD1222 doses relative to day 0 and relative to MenACWY recipients. The vaccine-associated CD4 TCRs covered the entire spike protein, and the dominant responses fell in regions 160-218 and 743-854. Most participants were white British and females outnumbered males, and the authors suggested that clonal diversity may have been underestimated. In the small 56-69-year group, the increase in depth fell short of significance, most likely because of low power. Epitopes outside the regions mutated in the B.1.351 and B.1.1.7 variants were reportedly recognized by nearly half of the unique spike-specific TCRs.

Trimming removed 0 bases from V and 4 bases from J, leaving 1 base between the germline ends. CDR1 and CDR2 were assigned from the germline V gene as MGHRA and YSYEKL. From the cysteine through the phenylalanine, the CDR3 covers 11 amino acids. The only DNA kept is the CDR3, 33 bases in frame from the first base. Explained via the paper, the time point label denotes: baseline before first vaccination. Vaccinee samples were obtained from the UK trials COV001 and COV002, which included a single-blind randomized controlled phase 2/3 trial of AZD1222 (ChAdOx1 nCoV-19) in healthy adults. Trial participant PBMC samples were collected at day 0 and day 28 after the second dose for TCRbeta chain sequencing. The CDR3 regions of human TCRbeta chains were analyzed by immunosequencing. Per the source publication's procedure: Repertoire TCRs were checked for matches against a reference library of SARS-CoV-2-specific TCRs that had been generated using the MIRA antigen-specificity platform. Breadth meant the fraction of unique TCRs that were SARS-CoV-2-associated, whereas depth meant the fraction of total T cells that were SARS-CoV-2-associated. Using the MIRA data, every spike-specific TCR was mapped to the spike region that the TCR reacted to and assigned to either a CD4 or a CD8 class. Log10-transformed breadth and depth values were compared by one-way ANOVA with Sidak's multiple comparisons tests. This immuneACCESS table, as held by TCRdb, lists in-frame sequences with V and J called but not all clones. Of the missing ones, under half trace to an unresolved V gene in checked studies; the others have no known cause. V and J calls and clone size are copied from that table; D and trimming were computed from the DNA. A total of roughly 120,000 clones appear in this sample, approximately 90% of them only once. Roughly 2.6% of the sample comes from the top ten.

Only a few counts were recorded for this clone. Its specific antigen is unknown. Base qualities are missing; no much larger clone stands one base away. The source is an adult in good health. Recombination linked TRBV4-1 to TRBJ2-7; a confident D gene designation cannot be given. The specimen was peripheral blood, collected on day 0 of AZD1222 vaccination. The bases are TGCGCCAGCAGCCAAGAATACGAGCAGTACTTC. This codes for CASSQEYEQYF.